One and the same sample provided the 19 T cell receptor beta chains below, sequenced in a study of human CD8 memory T cell subsets (dated by TCRdb to 2018 to 2021). Early differentiated memory cells that were CCR7+ PD-1+ TIGIT+ and showed dysfunctional, exhausted-like traits were classified as progenitor exhausted-like memory CD8+ T cells (TPEX). Instrument used: NextSeq 550. A Human TCR Profiling Kit was used to prepare UMI-labeled 5' RACE TCRbeta libraries. TCRdb reprocessed the public reads and reports one entry per CDR3 protein sequence, without DNA. The table for this sample records about 8,800 distinct CDR3 sequences. Around 14% of the sample is in the top ten clones. The source material was CD8+ T cells from PBMCs. All receptors come from a human donor in good health.

The chain has TRBV20-1 and TRBJ2-3; TCRdb returns TRBD1, unconfirmable since there is no DNA. The CDR3 covers 14 residues. Germline CDR1 DFQATT, CDR2 SNEGSKA (reference sequence). CDR3 protein: CSARDLVAGASRYF.

This chain links TRBV20-1 with TRBJ1-2; TCRdb selects TRBD1, and the lack of DNA leaves this call unchecked. The CDR3 consists of 13 residues. Looked up from germline, CDR1 is DFQATT and CDR2 is SNEGSKA (reference sequence). This CDR3 reads CSAMGQGDYGYTF.

Considering frequency, this clonotype is large. The V call is TRBV12-3 or TRBV12-4, the J call TRBJ2-3. CDR3 size: 14 residues. The CDR3 region is CASSSVGSTDTQYF.

This clonotype is identified as medium-sized from frequency. The rearrangement joins TRBV7-6 to TRBJ1-1. In germline, CDR1 is SGHVS, CDR2 FNYEAQ. The CDR3 consists of 14 residues. CDR3 amino acids: CASSLRRGSTEAFF.

According to its frequency, this clonotype is medium-sized. V gene TRBV7-9 combines with J gene TRBJ2-1; with no DNA, the TCRdb D assignment of TRBD2 cannot be verified. The V gene's germline CDR1 is SEHNR and CDR2 FQNEAQ (reference sequence). The CDR3 totals 17 residues. The CDR3 spells CASSSGLAGEVFNEQFF.

The chain links TRBV20-1 to TRBJ2-7. The CDR3 spans 12 residues. Germline-derived CDR1 and CDR2 are DFQATT and SNEGSKA (reference sequence). The CDR3 is CSANDRSYEQYF.

CDR3: CSVSLAGGLRGYNEQFF. The rearrangement joins TRBV20-1 to TRBJ2-1; TCRdb indicates TRBD2, and absent DNA this call remains unverified. Germline values: CDR1 DFQATT, CDR2 SNEGSKA (reference sequence). The CDR3 totals 17 residues.

This chain joins TRBV30 and TRBJ2-3; TCRdb reports TRBD1, a call that lacks DNA to check it against. Germline CDR1 is GTSNPN and CDR2 is SVGIG (reference sequence). This CDR3 contains 13 residues. The CDR3 protein is CASSTGGTDTQYF.

In terms of frequency, this clonotype is medium-sized. V usage is TRBV12-3 or TRBV12-4 and J usage is TRBJ1-4; with no DNA, the TCRdb D assignment of TRBD1 cannot be verified. The CDR3 loop spans 17 amino acids. The CDR3: CASSSLHGQGTVEKLFF.

CDR3 amino acids: CASSSGAGGSYEQYF. The chain couples TRBV7-6 to TRBJ2-7; TCRdb picks TRBD1, but there is no DNA to check that call. Germline V gives CDR1 SGHVS, CDR2 FNYEAQ. This CDR3 spans 15 amino acids.

This chain links TRBV12-3 or TRBV12-4 with TRBJ2-7; TCRdb's assignment of TRBD1 cannot be checked, as there is no DNA. The CDR3 is 14 residues long. The chain's CDR3 is CASCCGTPTYEQYF.

The chain couples TRBV7-6 to TRBJ1-1. Germline CDR1 and CDR2: SGHVS and FNYEAQ. The CDR3 is 15 residues long. CDR3 amino acids: CASSLASGPNTEAFF.

Here the CDR3 reads CASSATGQQGQETQYF. This rearrangement joins TRBV21-1 to TRBJ2-5; TCRdb returns TRBD1, unconfirmable since there is no DNA. TRBV21-1 is described as a pseudogene. This CDR3 region has 16 residues.

The rearrangement links TRBV25-1 to TRBJ1-2; TCRdb proposes TRBD1, but this gene call is untestable without DNA. The length of the CDR3 is 13 residues. The V gene's germline CDR1 is MGHDK and CDR2 SYGVNS. CDR3 region: CASSEWTEDGYTF.

The chain joins TRBV7-9 to TRBJ2-7. The CDR3 covers 11 residues. The germline gives CDR1 SEHNR, CDR2 FQNEAQ (reference sequence). CDR3 sequence reads: CASSATNEQYF.

The V and J genes are TRBV7-2 and TRBJ2-5; TCRdb's D call of TRBD1 is untestable without DNA. The CDR3 totals 16 residues. The germline V gene encodes CDR1 SGHTA and CDR2 FQGNSA. CDR3 region: CASSLARAGLQETQYF.

The chain is built from TRBV7-9 and TRBJ2-1; TCRdb selects TRBD2, and the lack of DNA leaves this call unchecked. The CDR3 consists of 14 residues. Germline loops: CDR1 SEHNR, CDR2 FQNEAQ (reference sequence). CDR3 amino acids: CASSPGLAGKEQFF. The complete variable domain, with remaining parts taken from reference TRBV7-9 and TRBJ2-1, reads DTGVSQNPRHKITKRGQNVTFRCDPISEHNRLYWYRQTLGQGPEFLTYFQNEAQLEKSRLLSDRFSAERPKGSFSTLEIQRTEQGDSAMYLCASSPGLAGKEQFFGPGTRLTVL.

The rearrangement uses TRBV10-2 and TRBJ2-5; TCRdb's assignment of TRBD1 cannot be checked, as there is no DNA. The CDR3 contains 13 residues. CDR1 and CDR2 (germline): WSHSY, SAAADI. The CDR3 sequence is CASGKNGRETQYF.

The rearrangement links TRBV27 to TRBJ2-2. The length of the CDR3 is 16 residues. Germline CDR1 MNHEY, CDR2 SMNVEV (reference sequence). Here the CDR3 reads CASSELRQENTGELFF.